Each of the 25 T cell receptor beta chains below was sequenced from the same sample in a study of blood T cell repertoires in COVID-19. Sequencing used immunoSEQ multiplex PCR; TCRdb keeps in-frame clones, though not all of them. The repertoire has tens of thousands of clones, about 80% of them found once; the top ten carry 8.8%. The sample consisted of peripheral blood. These receptors all stem from a man in his fifties or sixties with acute or convalescent COVID-19.

The chain employs TRBV2 and TRBJ2-7, with D perhaps matching TRBD2 (6 bases). This CDR3 has 12 amino acids. The V gene's germline CDR1 is SNHLY and CDR2 FYNNEI. V lost 2 bases and J lost 6, with 8 bases in between. The CDR3 nucleotides are TGTGCCAGCAGTGAACTGGGAGGCGAGCAGTACTTC. This gives the protein CASSELGGEQYF.

The chain joins TRBV19 to TRBJ1-5; D not resolved. CDR3 size: 15 residues. Per the germline V gene, CDR1 is LNHDA and CDR2 is SQIVND (reference sequence). The V end lost 2 bases, the J end lost 3 bases, and 11 bases lay between the germline ends. The CDR3 DNA sequence: TGTGCCAGTAGTATAAGCGGGTTGGACAATCAGCCCCAGCATTTT. Protein sequence: CASSISGLDNQPQHF.

The rearrangement uses TRBV15 and TRBJ1-2, with 9 bases aligning to TRBD1. The CDR3 totals 16 residues. With V trimmed by 1 base and J by 4 bases, 7 bases remained unmatched. Per the germline V gene, CDR1 is LNHNV and CDR2 is YYDKDF (reference sequence). CDR3 nucleotide sequence: TGTGCCACCAGCAGAGGACCCGGGACAGGGTCCTATGGCTACACCTTC. Translated: CATSRGPGTGSYGYTF.

The chain joins TRBV5-1 to TRBJ1-2; D is perhaps TRBD1 (6 bases). V lost 3 bases to trimming and J lost 2 bases, with 17 bases between them. CDR1 is SGHRS and CDR2 is YFSETQ in the germline V gene. The CDR3 spans 16 residues. The CDR3 region is CASSSNYRDQNYGYTF. CDR3 bases: TGCGCCAGCAGCTCAAACTACAGGGACCAGAACTATGGCTACACCTTC. The full variable domain, with the rest looked up from reference TRBV5-1 and TRBJ1-2, is KAGVTQTPRYLIKTRGQQVTLSCSPISGHRSVSWYQQTPGQGLQFLFEYFSETQRNKGNFPGRFSGRQFSNSRSEMNVSTLELGDSALYLCASSSNYRDQNYGYTFGSGTRLTVV.

The chain recombines TRBV5-6 with TRBJ1-2; TRBD1 matches 11 bases. Germline V gene sequence: CDR1 SGHDT, CDR2 YYEEEE. This CDR3 spans 14 amino acids. With V trimmed by 4 bases and J by 8 bases, 7 bases remained unmatched. The chain's CDR3 is CASSAGWTGGGYTF. The CDR3 nucleotides read TGTGCCAGCAGCGCGGGGTGGACAGGGGGCGGCTACACCTTC.

This chain uses TRBV28 with TRBJ1-1; D might be TRBD1 (6 bases). CDR1 MDHEN and CDR2 SYDVKM come from the germline V gene. This CDR3 spans 13 amino acids. The V end was cut by 4 bases, the J end by 5 bases, with 11 bases between. In DNA form, the CDR3 reads TGTGCCAGCAGTTCCCATACAGGGACTGAAGCTTTCTTT. Translating gives CASSSHTGTEAFF.

The chain uses TRBV24-1 and TRBJ2-7; 11 bases match TRBD2. Germline CDR1 and CDR2: KGHDR and SFDVKD. V lost 4 bases and J lost 2; bases outside the gene matches: 3. This CDR3 has 15 residues. The CDR3 DNA reads as TGTGCCACCAGTGACATTAGCGGGGGGGCCTACGAGCAGTACTTC. It codes for CATSDISGGAYEQYF.

For this clone: The junction departs from germline at one end; a sequencing error may be responsible. The chain uses TRBV18 and TRBJ1-2; tentatively, D is TRBD1 (6 bases). This CDR3 has 15 residues. The germline V gene has CDR1 KGHSH and CDR2 LQKENI. CDR3 in DNA: TGTGCCAGCTCACCACCCGGGGGGGCTAACCATGGCTACACCTTC. It encodes CASSPPGGANHGYTF.

The V and J genes are TRBV27 and TRBJ2-2; 7 nucleotides agree with TRBD2. Per germline, CDR1 MNHEY and CDR2 SMNVEV (reference sequence). This CDR3 comprises 13 residues. V dropped 3 bases and J dropped 6; count of bases not matched to a gene: 1. The CDR3 loop reads CASSFAGAGELFF. CDR3 sequence (DNA): TGTGCCAGCAGTTTTGCGGGGGCCGGGGAGCTGTTTTTT.

The CDR3, as DNA: TGTGCCAGCAGCTTGGACAGGGGAGACACTGAAGCTTTCTTT. Translating it yields CASSLDRGDTEAFF. The chain combines TRBV6-5 with TRBJ1-1; TRBD1 aligns across 9 bases. Looked up from germline, CDR1 is MNHEY and CDR2 is SVGAGI. The CDR3 loop spans 14 amino acids. After removal of 6 bases from V and 3 bases from J, the junction contained 5 bases not matched to a gene.

The V and J genes are TRBV5-4 and TRBJ2-3; D remains ambiguous. This CDR3 has 16 residues. The germline gives CDR1 SGHNT, CDR2 YYREEE (reference sequence). The ends were cut back, 4 bases at V and 0 bases at J, with 15 bases in the middle. In DNA form, the CDR3 reads TGTGCCAGCAGCATTGATAAGAAGCAAAGCACAGATACGCAGTATTTT. This sequence encodes CASSIDKKQSTDTQYF.

This chain links TRBV9 with TRBJ2-5; the D gene is possibly TRBD1 (5 bases). The germline gives CDR1 SGDLS, CDR2 YYNGEE. This CDR3 is built from 14 residues. The V and J ends lost 0 bases and 2 bases respectively, with 8 bases between them. In DNA, the CDR3 is TGTGCCAGCAGCGTAGGGGCAGGGCAAGAGACCCAGTACTTC. As protein: CASSVGAGQETQYF.

This rearrangement joins TRBV7-7 to TRBJ2-7; 9 bases are a match to TRBD1. This CDR3 comprises 15 residues. Germline trimming cut 8 bases from V and 0 bases from J; bases unmatched to any gene: 8. From germline, CDR1 is SSHAT and CDR2 FNYEAQ (reference sequence). The CDR3: CASSYGTGSSYEQYF. Here the CDR3 DNA reads TGTGCCAGCTCATACGGGACAGGGTCCTCCTACGAGCAGTACTTC.

This chain uses TRBV6-1 with TRBJ2-5; 12 bases fit TRBD2. Germline assignment: CDR1 MNHNS and CDR2 SASEGT. With 1 base clipped from V and 7 bases from J, the junction kept 4 bases outside the gene matches. This CDR3 has 15 amino acids. CDR3: CASSEETSGGGTQYF. The CDR3 nucleotides read TGTGCCAGCAGTGAAGAGACTAGCGGGGGAGGGACCCAGTACTTC.

The chain carries TRBV11-2 and TRBJ2-1, with 9 bases lining up with TRBD1. Losses at the gene ends were 7 bases for V and 3 bases for J; bases not matched to a gene: 10. Germline loops: CDR1 SGHAT, CDR2 FQNNGV. The CDR3 is 16 residues long. As DNA, the CDR3 is TGTGCCAGCACCGACCAGTGGGGACAGGGCTACAATGAGCAGTTCTTC. Protein: CASTDQWGQGYNEQFF.

The table lists this clone with a count of one. The chain joins TRBV11-2 to TRBJ2-7, with TRBD2 matching 7 bases. The V gene end was trimmed by 3 bases and the J gene end by 3 bases; junction bases not matched to a gene: 8. Germline V gene sequence: CDR1 SGHAT, CDR2 FQNNGV. CDR3 length: 15 residues. Here the CDR3 reads CASSFPRDYDYEQYF. DNA of the CDR3: TGTGCCAGCAGCTTTCCCCGGGACTATGACTACGAGCAGTACTTC. The variable domain in full, with the rest retrieved from reference TRBV11-2 and TRBJ2-7, is EAGVAQSPRYKIIEKRQSVAFWCNPISGHATLYWYQQILGQGPKLLIQFQNNGVVDDSQLPKDRFSAERLKGVDSTLKIQPAKLEDSAVYLCASSFPRDYDYEQYFGPGTRLTVT.

The chain has TRBV7-2 and TRBJ2-1, with TRBD2 identical over 14 bases. Looked up from germline, CDR1 is SGHTA and CDR2 is FQGNSA. The CDR3 is 16 residues long. Trimming removed 3 bases from V and 4 bases from J; junction bases left unmatched: 2. DNA for the CDR3: TGTGCCAGCAGCTTCGGACTAGCGGGGGGATACAATGAGCAGTTCTTC. It translates to CASSFGLAGGYNEQFF.

The CDR3, as DNA: TGTGCCAGCAGACCACCGGACAGGGGATCTGGAAACACCATATATTTT. This translates into CASRPPDRGSGNTIYF. The V and J genes are TRBV7-9 and TRBJ1-3, with 9 bases identical to TRBD1. Germline CDR1 is SEHNR and CDR2 is FQNEAQ (reference sequence). This CDR3 contains 16 residues. V shed 6 bases and J 1 base; nucleotides not matched to a gene: 7.

V is TRBV4-1 and J is TRBJ2-5; D is possibly TRBD2 (5 bases). Germline V gene sequence: CDR1 MGHRA, CDR2 YSYEKL. The CDR3 totals 14 residues. The ends were cut back, 1 base at V and 6 bases at J, with 12 bases in the middle. The CDR3 sequence is CASSQVGGRQTQYF. CDR3 coding DNA: TGCGCCAGCAGCCAAGTAGGTGGGAGACAGACCCAGTACTTC.

This clone was detected once. The chain couples TRBV30 to TRBJ1-1; tentatively, D is TRBD1 (6 bases). Germline assignment: CDR1 GTSNPN and CDR2 SVGIG (reference sequence). The CDR3 spans 15 residues. Trimming took off 4 bases at V and 4 bases at J, with 19 bases between the two ends. In DNA, the CDR3 is TGTGCCTGGACCCACCTAGGACAGAGGAGCACTGAAGCTTTCTTT. This translates into CAWTHLGQRSTEAFF.

The chain is built from TRBV4-3 and TRBJ1-4; D is ambiguous. Deletions cut 0 bases from V and 3 bases from J, with 17 bases between. Germline CDR1 is LGHNA and CDR2 is YSLEER. CDR3 length: 18 residues. In DNA form, the CDR3 reads TGCGCCAGCAGCCAAGAGACTGTCCAAGTGGTAGCTAATGAAAAACTGTTTTTT. Amino acids: CASSQETVQVVANEKLFF.

This clone was seen only a few times. The genes are TRBV3-1 (or the pseudogene TRBV3-2) and TRBJ1-6; D is ambiguous. From germline, CDR1 is LGHDT and CDR2 YNNKEL (reference sequence). This CDR3 has 14 amino acids. Between the trimmed V and J ends, which lost 1 base and 6 bases, there was a span of 7 bases. This CDR3 reads CASSQVGLNSPLHF. The DNA for the CDR3 is TGTGCCAGCAGCCAAGTTGGGCTTAATTCACCCCTCCACTTT.

This chain links TRBV7-2 with TRBJ2-4; D possibly corresponds to TRBD1 (6 bases). V gave up 4 bases and J gave up 2 bases, with 15 bases separating them. The CDR3 covers 16 residues. CDR1 SGHTA and CDR2 FQGNSA come from the germline V gene. This chain's CDR3 is CASSSRSGASKNIQYF. CDR3 nucleotides: TGTGCCAGCAGCTCGCGGTCAGGGGCTTCCAAAAACATTCAGTACTTC.

The chain uses TRBV4-3 and TRBJ2-3; the match to TRBD2 covers 8 bases. The J segment lost 5 bases and the V segment lost 0 bases, leaving 10 bases of the junction unmatched. Germline V lookup: CDR1 LGHNA, CDR2 YSLEER. This CDR3 has 17 residues. The CDR3 loop is CASSQDIGGGVRDTQYF. The CDR3 DNA sequence: TGCGCCAGCAGCCAAGATATCGGGGGGGGCGTTCGAGATACGCAGTATTTT.

The chain carries TRBV5-6 and TRBJ1-2; 7 bases match TRBD1. This CDR3 spans 13 amino acids. Germline lookup yields CDR1 SGHDT and CDR2 YYEEEE. The trim removed 4 bases at V and 7 bases at J, leaving 7 bases unmatched. CDR3 sequence (DNA): TGTGCCAGCAGCGTACAGGGGTATGGTGGCTACACCTTC. This codes for CASSVQGYGGYTF.